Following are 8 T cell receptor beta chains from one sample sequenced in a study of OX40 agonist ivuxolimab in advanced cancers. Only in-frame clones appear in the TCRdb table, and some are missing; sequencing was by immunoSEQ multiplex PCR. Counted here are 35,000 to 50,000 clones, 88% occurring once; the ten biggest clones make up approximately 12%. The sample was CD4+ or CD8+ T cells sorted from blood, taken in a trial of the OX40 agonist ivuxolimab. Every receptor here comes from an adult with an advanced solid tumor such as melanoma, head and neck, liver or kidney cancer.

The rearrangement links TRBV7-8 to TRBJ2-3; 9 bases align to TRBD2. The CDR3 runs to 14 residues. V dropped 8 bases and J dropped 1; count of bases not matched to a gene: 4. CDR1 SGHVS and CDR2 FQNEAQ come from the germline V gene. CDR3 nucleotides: TGTGCCAGCCAACTAGCGGGTCGCACAGATACGCAGTATTTT. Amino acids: CASQLAGRTDTQYF.

For the CDR3, the DNA is TGTGCCAGCAGCTTACTAACGGGAGGGGTCTTATGGGAGCAGTACTTC. Residues: CASSLLTGGVLWEQYF. The chain links TRBV11-2 to TRBJ2-7, with 8 bases aligning to TRBD2. The CDR3 runs to 16 residues. The ends lost 2 bases at V and 7 bases at J; junction bases unmatched: 13. The V gene's germline CDR1 is SGHAT and CDR2 FQNNGV.

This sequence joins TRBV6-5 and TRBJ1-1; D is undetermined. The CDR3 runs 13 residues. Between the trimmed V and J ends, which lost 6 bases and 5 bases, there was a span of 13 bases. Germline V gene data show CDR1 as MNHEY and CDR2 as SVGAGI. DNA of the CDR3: TGTGCCAGCAGGGGCGGAGCGGAGACTGAAGCTTTCTTT. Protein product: CASRGGAETEAFF.

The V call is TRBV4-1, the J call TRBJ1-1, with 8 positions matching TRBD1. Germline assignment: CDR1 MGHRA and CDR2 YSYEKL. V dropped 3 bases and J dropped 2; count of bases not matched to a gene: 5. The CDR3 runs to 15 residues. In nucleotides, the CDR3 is TGCGCCAGCAGCCACAGGGACAGGAGTAACACTGAAGCTTTCTTT. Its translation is CASSHRDRSNTEAFF.

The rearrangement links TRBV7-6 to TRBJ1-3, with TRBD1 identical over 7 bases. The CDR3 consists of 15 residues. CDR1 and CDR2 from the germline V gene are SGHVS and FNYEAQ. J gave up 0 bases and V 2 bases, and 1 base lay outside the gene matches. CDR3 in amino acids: CASSLNRGSGNTIYF. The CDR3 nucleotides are TGTGCCAGCAGCTTAAACAGGGGCTCTGGAAACACCATATATTTT.

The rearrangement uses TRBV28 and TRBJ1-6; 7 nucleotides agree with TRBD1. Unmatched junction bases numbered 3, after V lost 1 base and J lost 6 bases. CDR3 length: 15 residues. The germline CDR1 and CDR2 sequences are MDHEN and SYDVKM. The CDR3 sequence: CASSLYRGINSPLHF. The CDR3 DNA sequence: TGTGCCAGCAGTTTATACAGGGGCATTAATTCACCCCTCCACTTT. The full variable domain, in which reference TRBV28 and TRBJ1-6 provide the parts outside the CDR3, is DVKVTQSSRYLVKRTGEKVFLECVQDMDHENMFWYRQDPGLGLRLIYFSYDVKMKEKGDIPEGYSVSREKKERFSLILESASTNQTSMYLCASSLYRGINSPLHFGNGTRLTVT.

CDR3 sequence (DNA): TGTGCCAGCAGCTTAGCGGTAGGGGCAGGGGACGGCTACACCTTC. As protein: CASSLAVGAGDGYTF. The V gene is TRBV7-9, the J gene TRBJ1-2; maybe TRBD1 (6 bases). CDR3 length: 15 amino acids. The V gene's germline CDR1 is SEHNR and CDR2 FQNEAQ (reference sequence). V was pared by 0 bases and J by 8 bases, with 16 bases between.

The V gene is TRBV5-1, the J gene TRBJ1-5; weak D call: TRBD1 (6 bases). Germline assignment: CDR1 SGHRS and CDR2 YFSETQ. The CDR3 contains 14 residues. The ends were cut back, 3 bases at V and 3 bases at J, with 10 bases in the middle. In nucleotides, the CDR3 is TGCGCCAGCAGCTCAGGACAGTACAATCAGCCCCAGCATTTT. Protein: CASSSGQYNQPQHF. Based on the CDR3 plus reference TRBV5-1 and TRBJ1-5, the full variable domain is KAGVTQTPRYLIKTRGQQVTLSCSPISGHRSVSWYQQTPGQGLQFLFEYFSETQRNKGNFPGRFSGRQFSNSRSEMNVSTLELGDSALYLCASSSGQYNQPQHFGDGTRLSIL.